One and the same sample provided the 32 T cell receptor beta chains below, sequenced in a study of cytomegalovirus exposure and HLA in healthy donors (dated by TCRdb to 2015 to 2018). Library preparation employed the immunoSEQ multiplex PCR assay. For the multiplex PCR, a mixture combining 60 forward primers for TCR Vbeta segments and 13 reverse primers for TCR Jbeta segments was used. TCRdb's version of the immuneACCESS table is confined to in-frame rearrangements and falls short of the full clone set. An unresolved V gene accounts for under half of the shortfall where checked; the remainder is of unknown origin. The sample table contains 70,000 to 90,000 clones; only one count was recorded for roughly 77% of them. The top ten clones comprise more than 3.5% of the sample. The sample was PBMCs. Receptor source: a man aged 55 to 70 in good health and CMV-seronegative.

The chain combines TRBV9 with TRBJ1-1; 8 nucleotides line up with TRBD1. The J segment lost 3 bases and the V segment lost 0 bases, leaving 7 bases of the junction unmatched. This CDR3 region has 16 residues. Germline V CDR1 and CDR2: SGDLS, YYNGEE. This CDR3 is CASSVGAGGIHTEAFF. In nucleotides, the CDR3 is TGTGCCAGCAGCGTAGGGGCAGGGGGCATTCACACTGAAGCTTTCTTT.

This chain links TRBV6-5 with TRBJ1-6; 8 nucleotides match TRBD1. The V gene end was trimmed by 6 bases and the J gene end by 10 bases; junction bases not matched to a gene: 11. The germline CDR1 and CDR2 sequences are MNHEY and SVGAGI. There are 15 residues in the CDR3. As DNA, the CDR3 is TGTGCCAGCAGCCGAAAGACAGGGGTAGGCTCACCCCTCCACTTT. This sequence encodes CASSRKTGVGSPLHF.

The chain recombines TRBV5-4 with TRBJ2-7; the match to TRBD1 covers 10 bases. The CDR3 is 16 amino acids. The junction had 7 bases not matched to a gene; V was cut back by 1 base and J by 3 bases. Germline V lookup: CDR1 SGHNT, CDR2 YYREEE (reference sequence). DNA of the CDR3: TGTGCCAGCAGCTTGTCCGGGACAGGGGATTTCTACGAGCAGTACTTC. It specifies CASSLSGTGDFYEQYF.

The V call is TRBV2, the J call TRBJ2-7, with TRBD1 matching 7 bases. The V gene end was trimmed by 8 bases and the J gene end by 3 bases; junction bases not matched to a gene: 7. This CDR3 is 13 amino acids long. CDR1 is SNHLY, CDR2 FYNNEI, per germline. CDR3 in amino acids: CASRIGTDYEQYF. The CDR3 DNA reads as TGTGCCAGCCGAATCGGGACAGACTACGAGCAGTACTTC.

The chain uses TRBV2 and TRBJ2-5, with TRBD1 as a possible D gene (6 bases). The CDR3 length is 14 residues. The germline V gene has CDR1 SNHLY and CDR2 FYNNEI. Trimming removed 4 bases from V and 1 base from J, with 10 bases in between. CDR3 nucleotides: TGTGCCAGCAGTGGAGGACAGCTCCAAGAGACCCAGTACTTC. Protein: CASSGGQLQETQYF.

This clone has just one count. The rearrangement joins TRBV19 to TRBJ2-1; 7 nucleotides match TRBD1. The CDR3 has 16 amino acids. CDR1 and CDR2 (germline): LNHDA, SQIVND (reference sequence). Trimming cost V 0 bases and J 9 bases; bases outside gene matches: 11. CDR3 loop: CASSIETGRGSAEQFF. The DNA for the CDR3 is TGTGCCAGTAGTATAGAGACAGGGCGAGGGTCGGCTGAGCAGTTCTTC.

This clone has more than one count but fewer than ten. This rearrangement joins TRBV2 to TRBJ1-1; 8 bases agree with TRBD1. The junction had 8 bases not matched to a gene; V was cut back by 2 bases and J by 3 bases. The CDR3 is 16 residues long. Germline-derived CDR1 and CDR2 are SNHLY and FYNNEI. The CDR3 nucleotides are TGTGCCAGCAGTGAACCCAGGGGGCGAGCTGACACTGAAGCTTTCTTT. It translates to CASSEPRGRADTEAFF.

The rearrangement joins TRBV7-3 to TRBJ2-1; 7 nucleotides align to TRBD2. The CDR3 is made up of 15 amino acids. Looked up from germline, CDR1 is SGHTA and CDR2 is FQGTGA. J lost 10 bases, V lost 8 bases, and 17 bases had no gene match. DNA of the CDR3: TGTGCCAGCGCCTCCTGGTCGGGGGGAACTGGAGAGCAGTTCTTC. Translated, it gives CASASWSGGTGEQFF.

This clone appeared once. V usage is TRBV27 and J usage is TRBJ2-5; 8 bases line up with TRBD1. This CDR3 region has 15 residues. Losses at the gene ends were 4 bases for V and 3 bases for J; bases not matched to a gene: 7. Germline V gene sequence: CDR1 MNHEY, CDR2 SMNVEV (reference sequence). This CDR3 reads CASSSLAGGEETQYF. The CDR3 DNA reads TGTGCCAGCAGTTCCCTGGCAGGGGGCGAAGAGACCCAGTACTTC.

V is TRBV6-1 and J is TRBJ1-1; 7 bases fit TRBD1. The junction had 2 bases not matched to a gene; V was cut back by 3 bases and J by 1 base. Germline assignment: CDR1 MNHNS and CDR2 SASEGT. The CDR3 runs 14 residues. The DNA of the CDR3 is TGTGCCAGCAGTGAGGCAGGGGGGAACACTGAAGCTTTCTTT. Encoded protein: CASSEAGGNTEAFF.

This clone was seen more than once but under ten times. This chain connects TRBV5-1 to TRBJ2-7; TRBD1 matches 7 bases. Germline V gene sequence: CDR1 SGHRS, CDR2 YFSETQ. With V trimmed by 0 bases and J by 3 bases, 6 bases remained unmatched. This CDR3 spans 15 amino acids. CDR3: CASSLGPGQIYEQYF. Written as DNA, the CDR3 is TGCGCCAGCAGCTTGGGCCCGGGACAGATCTACGAGCAGTACTTC.

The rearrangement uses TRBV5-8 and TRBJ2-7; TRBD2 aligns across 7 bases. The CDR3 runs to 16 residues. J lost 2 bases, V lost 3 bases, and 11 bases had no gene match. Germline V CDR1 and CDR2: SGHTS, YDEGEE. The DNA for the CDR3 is TGTGCCAGCAGCTACGGAGCGGGACCCCGGGCCTACGAGCAGTACTTC. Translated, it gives CASSYGAGPRAYEQYF.

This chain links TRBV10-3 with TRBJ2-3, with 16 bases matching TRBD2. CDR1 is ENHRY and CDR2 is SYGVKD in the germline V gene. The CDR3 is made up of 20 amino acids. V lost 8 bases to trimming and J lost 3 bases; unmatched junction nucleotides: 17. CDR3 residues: CAIARGVSGLAGGPTDTQYF. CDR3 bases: TGTGCCATCGCCAGGGGCGTTTCGGGACTAGCGGGGGGGCCTACAGATACGCAGTATTTT.

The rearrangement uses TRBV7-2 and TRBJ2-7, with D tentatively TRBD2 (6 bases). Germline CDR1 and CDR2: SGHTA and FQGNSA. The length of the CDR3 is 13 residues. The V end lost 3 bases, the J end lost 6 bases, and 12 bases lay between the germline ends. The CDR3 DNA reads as TGTGCCAGCAGCTTTCGGCAGGGAGGCGAGCAGTACTTC. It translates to CASSFRQGGEQYF.

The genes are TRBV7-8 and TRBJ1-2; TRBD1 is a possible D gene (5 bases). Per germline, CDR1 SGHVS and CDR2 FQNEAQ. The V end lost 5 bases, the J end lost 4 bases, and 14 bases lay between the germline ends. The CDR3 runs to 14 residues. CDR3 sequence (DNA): TGTGCCAGCAGCCCCGGGGGGGTTAGCTATGGCTACACCTTC. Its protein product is CASSPGGVSYGYTF.

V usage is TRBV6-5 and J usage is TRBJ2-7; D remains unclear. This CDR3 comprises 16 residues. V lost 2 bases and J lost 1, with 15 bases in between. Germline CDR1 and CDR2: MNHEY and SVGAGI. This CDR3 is CASSYGPSQASYEQYF. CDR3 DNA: TGTGCCAGCAGTTACGGCCCCTCGCAGGCATCCTACGAGCAGTACTTC.

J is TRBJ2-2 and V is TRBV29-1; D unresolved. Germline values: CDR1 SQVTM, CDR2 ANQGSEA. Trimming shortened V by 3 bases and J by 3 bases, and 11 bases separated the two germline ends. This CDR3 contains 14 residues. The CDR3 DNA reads TGCAGCGTTGAGGGTCAGGTCGACACCGGGGAGCTGTTTTTT. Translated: CSVEGQVDTGELFF.

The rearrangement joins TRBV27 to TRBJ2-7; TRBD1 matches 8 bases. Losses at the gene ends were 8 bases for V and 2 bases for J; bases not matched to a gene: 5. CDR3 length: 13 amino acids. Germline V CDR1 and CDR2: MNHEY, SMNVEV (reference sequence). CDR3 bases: TGTGCCAGCGCTAAGACAGGGGCCTACGAGCAGTACTTC. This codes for CASAKTGAYEQYF.

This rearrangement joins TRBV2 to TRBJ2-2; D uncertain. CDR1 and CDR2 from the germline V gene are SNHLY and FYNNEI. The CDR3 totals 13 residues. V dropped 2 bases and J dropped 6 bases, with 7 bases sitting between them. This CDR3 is CASSESRAGELFF. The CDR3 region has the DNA TGTGCCAGCAGTGAATCACGAGCCGGGGAGCTGTTTTTT. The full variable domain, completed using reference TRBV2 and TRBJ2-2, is EPEVTQTPSHQVTQMGQEVILRCVPISNHLYFYWYRQILGQKVEFLVSFYNNEISEKSEIFDDQFSVERPDGSNFTLKIRSTKLEDSAMYFCASSESRAGELFFGEGSRLTVL.

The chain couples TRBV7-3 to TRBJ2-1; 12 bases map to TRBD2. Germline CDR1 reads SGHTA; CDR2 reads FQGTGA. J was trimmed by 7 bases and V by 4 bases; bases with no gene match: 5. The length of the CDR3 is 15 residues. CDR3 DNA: TGTGCCAGCAGCTCCGGACTAGCGGGGCTTAATGAGCAGTTCTTC. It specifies CASSSGLAGLNEQFF.

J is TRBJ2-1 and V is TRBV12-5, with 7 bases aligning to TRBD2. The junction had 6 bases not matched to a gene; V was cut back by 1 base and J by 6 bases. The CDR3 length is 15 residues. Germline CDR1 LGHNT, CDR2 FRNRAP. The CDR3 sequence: CASGLERSGGNEQFF. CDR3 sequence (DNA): TGTGCTAGTGGTTTGGAAAGGTCGGGGGGCAATGAGCAGTTCTTC.

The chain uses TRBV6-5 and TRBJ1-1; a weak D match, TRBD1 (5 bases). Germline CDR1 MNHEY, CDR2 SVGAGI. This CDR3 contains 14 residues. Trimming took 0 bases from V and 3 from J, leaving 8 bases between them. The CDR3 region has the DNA TGTGCCAGCAGTTACTCGAAAGGGGACACTGAAGCTTTCTTT. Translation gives CASSYSKGDTEAFF.

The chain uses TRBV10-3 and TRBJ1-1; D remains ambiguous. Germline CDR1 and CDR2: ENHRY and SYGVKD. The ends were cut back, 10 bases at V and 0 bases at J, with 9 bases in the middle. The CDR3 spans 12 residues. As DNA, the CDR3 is TGTGCCACCGGGGATATGAACACTGAAGCTTTCTTT. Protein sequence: CATGDMNTEAFF.

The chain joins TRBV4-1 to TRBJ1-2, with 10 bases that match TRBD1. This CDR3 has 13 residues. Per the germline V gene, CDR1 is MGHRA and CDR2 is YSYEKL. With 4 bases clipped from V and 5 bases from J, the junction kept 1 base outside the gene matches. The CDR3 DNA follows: TGCGCCAGCAGCCGGGACAGGGGTTATGGCTACACCTTC. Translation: CASSRDRGYGYTF.

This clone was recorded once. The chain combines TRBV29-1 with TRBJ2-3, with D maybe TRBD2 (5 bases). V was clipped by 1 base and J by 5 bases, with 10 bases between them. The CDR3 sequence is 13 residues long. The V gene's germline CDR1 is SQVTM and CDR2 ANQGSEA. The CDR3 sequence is CSVEAEGIDTQYF. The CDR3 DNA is TGCAGCGTTGAAGCCGAGGGAATAGATACGCAGTATTTT.

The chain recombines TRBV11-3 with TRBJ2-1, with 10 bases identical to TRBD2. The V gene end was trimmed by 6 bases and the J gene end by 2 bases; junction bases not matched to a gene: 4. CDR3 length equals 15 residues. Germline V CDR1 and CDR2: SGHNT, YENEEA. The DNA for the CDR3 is TGTGCCAGCAGAGGAAGCGGGGGGGCCTACAATGAGCAGTTCTTC. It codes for CASRGSGGAYNEQFF.

The CDR3 sequence is CATSRGGSGGGETQYF. The CDR3 DNA is TGTGCCACCAGCAGAGGGGGTAGCGGGGGGGGTGAGACCCAGTACTTC. The chain recombines TRBV15 with TRBJ2-5, with 11 bases identical to TRBD2. The CDR3 consists of 16 residues. Unmatched junction bases numbered 6, after V lost 1 base and J lost 5 bases. The germline V gene has CDR1 LNHNV and CDR2 YYDKDF (reference sequence).

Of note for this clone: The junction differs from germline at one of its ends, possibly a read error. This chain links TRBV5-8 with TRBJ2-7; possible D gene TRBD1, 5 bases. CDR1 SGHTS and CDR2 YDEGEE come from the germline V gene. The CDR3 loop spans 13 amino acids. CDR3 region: CASNLAGQGEQYF. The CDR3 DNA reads TGTGCCAGCAACTTGGCTGGCCAGGGTGAGCAGTACTTC.

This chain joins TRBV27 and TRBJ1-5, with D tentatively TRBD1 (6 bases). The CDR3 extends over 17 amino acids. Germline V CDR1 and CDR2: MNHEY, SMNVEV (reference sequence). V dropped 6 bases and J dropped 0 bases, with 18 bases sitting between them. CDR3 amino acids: CASSPRTDPNSNQPQHF. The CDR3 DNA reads TGTGCCAGCAGCCCCAGGACAGACCCGAATAGCAATCAGCCCCAGCATTTT.

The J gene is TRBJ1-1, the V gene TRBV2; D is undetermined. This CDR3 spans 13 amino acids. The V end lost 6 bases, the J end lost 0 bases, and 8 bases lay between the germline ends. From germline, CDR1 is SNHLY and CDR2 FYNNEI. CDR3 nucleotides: TGTGCCAGCAGACAGAATTTGAACACTGAAGCTTTCTTT. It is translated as CASRQNLNTEAFF.

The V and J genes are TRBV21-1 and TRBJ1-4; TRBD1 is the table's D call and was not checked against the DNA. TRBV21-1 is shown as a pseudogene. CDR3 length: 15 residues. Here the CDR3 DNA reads TGTGCCAGACAAATAGGGACAGGGGAGAATGAAAAACTGTTTTTT. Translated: CARQIGTGENEKLFF.

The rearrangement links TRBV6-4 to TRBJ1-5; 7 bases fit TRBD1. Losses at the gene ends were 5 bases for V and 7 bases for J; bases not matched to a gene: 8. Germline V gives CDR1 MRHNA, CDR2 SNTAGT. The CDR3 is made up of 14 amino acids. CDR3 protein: CASSMTGLGQPQHF. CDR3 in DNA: TGTGCCAGCAGTATGACAGGGCTCGGACAGCCCCAGCATTTT.